This entry concerns a single T cell receptor beta chain. The data are from a study of blood T cell repertoires in COVID-19. Looking at the study overall: PBMCs, B-cell-depleted T cells, or T cells were the source of the cDNA or gDNA that made up the material.

This CDR3 region has 11 residues. Germline lookup yields CDR1 MNHEY and CDR2 SMNVEV (reference sequence). Trimming took 6 bases from V and 4 from J, leaving 7 bases between them. Authors' data handling: Amplification of reference gene primers was used by the study to estimate nucleated cell counts. Generated by immunoSEQ multiplex PCR, the TCRdb table keeps only in-frame clones and is missing some. The DNA was the basis for D and trimming; V, J and clone size are from that table. The sample carries tens of thousands of clones, approximately 90% recorded once. The gene calls are TRBV27 and TRBJ2-7; possible D gene TRBD2, 5 bases. What was sequenced was peripheral blood. The origin of this receptor is a woman aged 80 or over with active or convalescent COVID-19. The CDR3 region is CASRSGYEQYF. Written as DNA, the CDR3 is TGTGCCAGCAGGAGCGGATACGAGCAGTACTTC.